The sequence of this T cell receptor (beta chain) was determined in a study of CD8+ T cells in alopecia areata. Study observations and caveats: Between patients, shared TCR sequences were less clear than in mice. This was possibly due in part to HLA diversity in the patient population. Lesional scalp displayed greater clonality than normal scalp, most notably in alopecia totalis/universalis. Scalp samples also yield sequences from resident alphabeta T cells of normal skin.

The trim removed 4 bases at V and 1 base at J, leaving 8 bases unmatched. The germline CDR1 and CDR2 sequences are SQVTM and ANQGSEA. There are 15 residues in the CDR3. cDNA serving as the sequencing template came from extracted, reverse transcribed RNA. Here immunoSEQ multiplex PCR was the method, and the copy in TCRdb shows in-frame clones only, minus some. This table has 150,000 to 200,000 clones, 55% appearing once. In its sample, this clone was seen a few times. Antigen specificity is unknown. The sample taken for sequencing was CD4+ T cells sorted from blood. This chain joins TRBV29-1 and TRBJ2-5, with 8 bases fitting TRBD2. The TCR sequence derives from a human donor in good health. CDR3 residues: CSVGGRTSGQETQYF. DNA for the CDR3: TGCAGCGTTGGGGGCAGAACTAGCGGCCAAGAGACCCAGTACTTC.